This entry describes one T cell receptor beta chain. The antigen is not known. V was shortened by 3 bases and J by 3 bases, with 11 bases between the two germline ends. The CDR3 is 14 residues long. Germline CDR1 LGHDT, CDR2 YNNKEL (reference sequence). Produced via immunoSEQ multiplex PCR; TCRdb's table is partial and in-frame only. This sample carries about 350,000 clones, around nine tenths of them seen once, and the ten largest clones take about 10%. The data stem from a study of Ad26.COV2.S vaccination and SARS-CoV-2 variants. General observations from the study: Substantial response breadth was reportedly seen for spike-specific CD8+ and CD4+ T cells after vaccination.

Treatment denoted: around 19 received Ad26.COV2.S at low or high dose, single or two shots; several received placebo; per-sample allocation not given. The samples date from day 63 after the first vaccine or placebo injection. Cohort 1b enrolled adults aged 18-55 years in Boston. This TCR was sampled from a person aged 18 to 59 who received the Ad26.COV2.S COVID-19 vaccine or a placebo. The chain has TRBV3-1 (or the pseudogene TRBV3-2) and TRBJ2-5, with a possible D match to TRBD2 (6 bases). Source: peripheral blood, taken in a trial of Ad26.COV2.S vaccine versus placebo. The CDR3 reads CASSQRGGEETQYF. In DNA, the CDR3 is TGTGCCAGCAGCCAGCGAGGAGGGGAAGAGACCCAGTACTTC.